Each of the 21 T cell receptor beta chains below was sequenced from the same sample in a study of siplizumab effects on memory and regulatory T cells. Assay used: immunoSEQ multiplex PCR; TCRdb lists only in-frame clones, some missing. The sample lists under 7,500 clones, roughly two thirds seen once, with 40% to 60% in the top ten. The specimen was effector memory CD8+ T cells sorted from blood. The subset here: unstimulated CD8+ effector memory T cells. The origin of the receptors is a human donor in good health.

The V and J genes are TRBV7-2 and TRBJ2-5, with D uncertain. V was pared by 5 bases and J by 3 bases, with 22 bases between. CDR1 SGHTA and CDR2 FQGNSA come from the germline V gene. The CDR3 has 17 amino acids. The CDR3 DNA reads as TGTGCCAGCAGCCCTTTTCCAGGTCGGGTTCGGGAAGAGACCCAGTACTTC. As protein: CASSPFPGRVREETQYF.

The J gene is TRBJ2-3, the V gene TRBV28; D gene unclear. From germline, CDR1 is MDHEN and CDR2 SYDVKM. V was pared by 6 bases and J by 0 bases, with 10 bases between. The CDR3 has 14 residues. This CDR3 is CASSLDPSTDTQYF. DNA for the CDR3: TGTGCCAGCAGCCTTGACCCTAGCACAGATACGCAGTATTTT.

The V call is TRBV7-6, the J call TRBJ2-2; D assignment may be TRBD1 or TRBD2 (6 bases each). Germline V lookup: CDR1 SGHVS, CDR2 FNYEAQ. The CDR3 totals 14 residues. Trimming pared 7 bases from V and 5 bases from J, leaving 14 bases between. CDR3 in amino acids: CASTSEGGTGELFF. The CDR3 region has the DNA TGTGCCAGCACCTCGGAGGGGGGTACCGGGGAGCTGTTTTTT.

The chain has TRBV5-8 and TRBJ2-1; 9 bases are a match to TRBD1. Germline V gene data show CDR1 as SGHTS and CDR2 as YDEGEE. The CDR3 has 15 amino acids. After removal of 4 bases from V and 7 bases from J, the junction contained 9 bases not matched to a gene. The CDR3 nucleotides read TGTGCCAGCAGCATGAGACAGGGGGTAGTTAATGAGCAGTTCTTC. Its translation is CASSMRQGVVNEQFF.

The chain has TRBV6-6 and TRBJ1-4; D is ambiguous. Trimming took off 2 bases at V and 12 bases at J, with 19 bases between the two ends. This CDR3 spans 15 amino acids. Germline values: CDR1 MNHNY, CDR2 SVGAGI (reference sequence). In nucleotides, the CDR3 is TGTGCCAGCAGTTACCCCCCGGACGAGGCCGGGGAACTGTTTTTT. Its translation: CASSYPPDEAGELFF.

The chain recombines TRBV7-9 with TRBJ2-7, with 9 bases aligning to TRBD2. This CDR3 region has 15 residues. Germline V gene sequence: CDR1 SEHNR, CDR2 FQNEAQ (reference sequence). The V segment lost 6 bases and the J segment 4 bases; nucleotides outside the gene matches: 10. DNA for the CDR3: TGTGCCAGCAGTATTTCCGCTAGCGGGATTTACGAGCAGTACTTC. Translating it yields CASSISASGIYEQYF.

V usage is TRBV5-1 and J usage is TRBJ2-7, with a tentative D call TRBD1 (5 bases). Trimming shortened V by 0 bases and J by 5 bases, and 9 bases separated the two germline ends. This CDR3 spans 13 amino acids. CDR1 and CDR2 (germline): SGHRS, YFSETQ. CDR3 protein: CASSLEQVDEQYF. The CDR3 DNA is TGCGCCAGCAGCTTGGAACAGGTGGACGAGCAGTACTTC.

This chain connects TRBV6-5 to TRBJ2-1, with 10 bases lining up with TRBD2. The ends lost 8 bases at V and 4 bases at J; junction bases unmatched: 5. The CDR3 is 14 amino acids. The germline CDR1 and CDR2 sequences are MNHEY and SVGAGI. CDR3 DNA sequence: TGTGCCAGCGGGGCTAGCGGGAGTTACAATGAGCAGTTCTTC. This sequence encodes CASGASGSYNEQFF.

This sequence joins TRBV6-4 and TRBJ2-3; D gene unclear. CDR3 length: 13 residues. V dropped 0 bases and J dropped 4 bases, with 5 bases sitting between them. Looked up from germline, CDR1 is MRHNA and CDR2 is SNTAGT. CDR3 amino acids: CASSDSASDTQYF. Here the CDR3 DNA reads TGTGCCAGCAGTGACTCGGCGTCAGATACGCAGTATTTT.

CDR3 amino acids: CASSSRLAGGTDTQYF. CDR3 bases: TGTGCCAGCAGTTCAAGACTAGCGGGAGGGACAGATACGCAGTATTTT. The chain joins TRBV6-6 to TRBJ2-3; TRBD2 aligns across 14 bases. Trimming at V came to 4 bases and at J to 3 bases, leaving 3 bases not matched to a gene. The CDR3 has 16 residues. Germline V gene sequence: CDR1 MNHNY, CDR2 SVGAGI (reference sequence).

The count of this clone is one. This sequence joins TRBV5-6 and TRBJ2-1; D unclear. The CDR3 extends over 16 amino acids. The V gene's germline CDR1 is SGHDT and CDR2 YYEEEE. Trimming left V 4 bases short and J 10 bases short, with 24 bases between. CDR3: CASSPDSFSRPQEQFF. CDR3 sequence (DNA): TGTGCCAGCAGCCCAGACTCCTTCAGTCGACCCCAGGAGCAGTTCTTC.

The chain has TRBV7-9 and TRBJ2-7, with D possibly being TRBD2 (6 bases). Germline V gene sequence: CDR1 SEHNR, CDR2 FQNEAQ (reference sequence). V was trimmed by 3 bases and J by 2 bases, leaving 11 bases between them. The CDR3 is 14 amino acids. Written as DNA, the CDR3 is TGTGCCAGCAGCTTGAGGGACTCTACCTACGAGCAGTACTTC. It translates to CASSLRDSTYEQYF.

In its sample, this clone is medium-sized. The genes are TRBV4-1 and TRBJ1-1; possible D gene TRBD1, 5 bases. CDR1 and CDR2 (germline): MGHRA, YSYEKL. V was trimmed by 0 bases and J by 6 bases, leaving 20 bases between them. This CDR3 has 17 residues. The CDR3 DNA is TGCGCCAGCAGCCAAGATCGGTACGCGGGGCGCATCCCTGAAGCTTTCTTT. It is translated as CASSQDRYAGRIPEAFF.

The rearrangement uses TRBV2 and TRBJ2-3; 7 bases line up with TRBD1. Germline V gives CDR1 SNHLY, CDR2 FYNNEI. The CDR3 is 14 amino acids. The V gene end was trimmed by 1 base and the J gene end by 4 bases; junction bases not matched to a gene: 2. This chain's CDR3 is CASSEETGPDTQYF. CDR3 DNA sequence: TGTGCCAGCAGTGAAGAGACAGGGCCAGATACGCAGTATTTT.

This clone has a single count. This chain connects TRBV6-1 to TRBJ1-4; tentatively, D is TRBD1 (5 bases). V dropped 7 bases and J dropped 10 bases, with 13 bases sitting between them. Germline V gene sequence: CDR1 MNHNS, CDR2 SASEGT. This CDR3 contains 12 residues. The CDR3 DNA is TGTGCCAGCAACGGGGGGGGAGGAAAACTGTTTTTT. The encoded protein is CASNGGGGKLFF.

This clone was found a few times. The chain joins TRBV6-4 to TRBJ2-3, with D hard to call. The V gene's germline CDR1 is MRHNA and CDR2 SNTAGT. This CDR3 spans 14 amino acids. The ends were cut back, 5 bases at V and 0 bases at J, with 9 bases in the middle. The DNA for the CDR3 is TGTGCCAGCAGTCCGGCCTCTAGCACAGATACGCAGTATTTT. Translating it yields CASSPASSTDTQYF.

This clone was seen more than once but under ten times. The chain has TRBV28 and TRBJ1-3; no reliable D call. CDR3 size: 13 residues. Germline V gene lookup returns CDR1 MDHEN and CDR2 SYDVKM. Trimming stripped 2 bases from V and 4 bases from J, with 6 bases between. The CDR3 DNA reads TGTGCCAGCAGTTTAACCTCGGGAAACACCATATATTTT. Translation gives CASSLTSGNTIYF.

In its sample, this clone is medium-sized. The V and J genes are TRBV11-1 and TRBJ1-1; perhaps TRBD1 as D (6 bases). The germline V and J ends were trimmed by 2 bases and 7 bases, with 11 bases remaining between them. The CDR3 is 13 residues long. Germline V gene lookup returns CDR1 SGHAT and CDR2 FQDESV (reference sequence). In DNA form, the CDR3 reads TGTGCCAGCAGCTTACGGGGGGCTGTTGAAGCTTTCTTT. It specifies CASSLRGAVEAFF.

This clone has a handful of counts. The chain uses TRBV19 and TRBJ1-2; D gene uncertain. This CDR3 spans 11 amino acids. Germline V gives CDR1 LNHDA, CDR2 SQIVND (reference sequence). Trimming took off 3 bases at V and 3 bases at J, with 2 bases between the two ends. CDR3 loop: CASSIDYGYTF. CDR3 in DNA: TGTGCCAGTAGTATCGACTATGGCTACACCTTC. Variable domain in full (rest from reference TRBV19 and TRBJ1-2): DGGITQSPKYLFRKEGQNVTLSCEQNLNHDAMYWYRQDPGQGLRLIYYSQIVNDFQKGDIAEGYSVSREKKESFPLTVTSAQKNPTAFYLCASSIDYGYTFGSGTRLTVV.

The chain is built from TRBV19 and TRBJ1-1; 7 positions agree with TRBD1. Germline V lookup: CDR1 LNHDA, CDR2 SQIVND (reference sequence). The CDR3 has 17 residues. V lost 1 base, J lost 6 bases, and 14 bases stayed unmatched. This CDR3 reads CASSIVFGTAIGAEAFF. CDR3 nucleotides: TGTGCCAGTAGTATAGTATTTGGGACAGCAATTGGGGCTGAAGCTTTCTTT.

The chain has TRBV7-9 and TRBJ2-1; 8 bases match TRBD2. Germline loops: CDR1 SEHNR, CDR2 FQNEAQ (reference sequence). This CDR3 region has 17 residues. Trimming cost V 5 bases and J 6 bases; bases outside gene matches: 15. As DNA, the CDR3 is TGTGCCAGCAGCCCTCGGGTAGCGGGACCCCAACCCAATGAGCAGTTCTTC. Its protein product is CASSPRVAGPQPNEQFF.